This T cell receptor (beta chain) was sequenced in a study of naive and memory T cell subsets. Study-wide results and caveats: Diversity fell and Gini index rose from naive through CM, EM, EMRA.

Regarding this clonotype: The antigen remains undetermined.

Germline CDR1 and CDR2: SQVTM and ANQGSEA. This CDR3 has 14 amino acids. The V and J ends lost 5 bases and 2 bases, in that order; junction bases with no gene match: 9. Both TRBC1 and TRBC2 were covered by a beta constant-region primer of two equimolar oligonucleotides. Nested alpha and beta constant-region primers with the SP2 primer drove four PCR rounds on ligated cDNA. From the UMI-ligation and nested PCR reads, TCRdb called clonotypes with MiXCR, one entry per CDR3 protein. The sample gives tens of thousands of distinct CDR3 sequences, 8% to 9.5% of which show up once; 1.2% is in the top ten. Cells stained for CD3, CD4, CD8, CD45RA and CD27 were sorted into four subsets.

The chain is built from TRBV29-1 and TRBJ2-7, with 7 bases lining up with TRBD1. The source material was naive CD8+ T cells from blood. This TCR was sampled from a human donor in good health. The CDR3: CSVLGRGPPYEQYF. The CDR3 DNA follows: TGCAGCGTTCTAGGAAGGGGGCCTCCCTACGAGCAGTACTTC.